This T cell receptor beta chain came from a study of shared clonotypes between healthy human individuals. Overall study context: Donors had three CD4 naive, three CD4 memory, two CD8 naive and one CD8 memory plate apiece. Study results and limitations: Among a few donors, roughly 5.4% of naive CD4 clonotypes were found in common.

With regard to this clone: Its antigen is still unknown.

A deep-level run was used for the assay. Only in-frame clones appear in the TCRdb table, and some are missing; sequencing was by immunoSEQ multiplex PCR. This sample has about a million clones, with 77% found just once. The CDR3 has 12 residues. Trimming stripped 7 bases from V and 5 bases from J, with 11 bases between. Germline V gene data show CDR1 as MNHEY and CDR2 as SVGAGI. This clonotype was sampled from a young man in good health. Some clones in this sample may be carry-over from other donors' samples. This chain connects TRBV6-5 to TRBJ1-1; D is undetermined. The specimen sequenced was memory CD4+ T cells from PBMCs. Subset of the sample: CD45RA-negative fraction. The CDR3 is CASNTGDTEAFF. In nucleotides, the CDR3 is TGTGCCAGCAATACTGGGGATACTGAAGCTTTCTTT.